The clone carrying this T cell receptor beta chain was counted many times. Its antigen is still unknown. The data belong to a study of regulatory T cells in long-lasting Graves disease. On the study more broadly: The criterion for persistent Graves' disease was over 5 years of antithyroid drugs with positive TSH receptor antibodies.

Stated time point: persistent/refractory GD, antithyroid drugs over 5 years with positive TRAb. Generation of the TCR library employed RNA extracted from PBMCs. Investigators report Graves' disease was diagnosed under American Thyroid Association guidelines. Study-wide points: Persistent Graves' patients showed a TCR diversity that was lower than that of newly diagnosed ones. Since the sample size was small, accuracy may have been reduced.

The TCR beta library used iRepertoire HTBI primers with Arm-PCR amplification of CDR3. TCRdb used MiXCR to reprocess the multiplex PCR reads, holding one entry per CDR3 protein. Of roughly 700,000 distinct CDR3 sequences in the sample, about 30% were seen once. CDR1 MNHNS and CDR2 SASEGT come from the germline V gene. The CDR3 is 14 amino acids. The germline V and J ends were trimmed by 6 bases and 5 bases, with 16 bases remaining between them. The V gene is TRBV6-1, the J gene TRBJ2-5; tentative D call: TRBD1 (7 bases). This material consisted of peripheral blood mononuclear cells (PBMCs), taken when the disease was refractory, from a patient treated with antithyroid drugs. This sequence originates from a female donor with Graves disease. In DNA form, the CDR3 reads TGTGCCAGCAGAATTGGAGGGGGCGGGGAGACCCAGTACTTC. It yields the protein CASRIGGGGETQYF.